This T cell receptor beta chain was sequenced for a study of cytomegalovirus exposure and HLA in healthy donors. Germline trimming cut 1 base from V and 4 bases from J; bases unmatched to any gene: 14. The CDR3 has 18 residues. The germline V gene has CDR1 LGHNA and CDR2 YSLEER. The PCR employed 60 Vbeta primers together with 13 Jbeta primers. Measured with immunoSEQ multiplex PCR; TCRdb has only the in-frame clones, and not every one. The sample lists approximately 120,000 clones, around 73% occurring once. The sample comprised PBMCs. The V call is TRBV4-3, the J call TRBJ2-3; 7 bases are a match to TRBD2. The origin of this receptor is a man aged 40-49 years in good health and CMV-seronegative. Here the CDR3 reads CASSQGPLGGRLSDTQYF. The CDR3 DNA is TGCGCCAGCAGCCAAGGACCTCTCGGGGGGAGGCTATCAGATACGCAGTATTTT.